This T cell receptor beta chain was obtained from a study of early T cells in non-severe SARS-CoV-2 infection. Study as a whole: RNA in bulk from unsorted whole blood was sequenced, and chains were unpaired. Findings of the study overall: A preference for anti-spike CD8 responses marked VDJdb matching, which missed private and CD4 specificities.

Researchers attached unique molecular identifiers to individual cDNA molecules. TCRdb recomputed calls from the 5' RACE reads with MiXCR, one row per CDR3 protein. The sample lists 51,000 or so distinct CDR3 sequences, around 10% occurring once. This clonotype was found many times. Its antigen is currently unknown. This TCR was sampled from an adult who was a healthcare worker with PCR-confirmed SARS-CoV-2 infection or an uninfected control (not recorded which). Sample: whole blood.

In DNA, the CDR3 is TGTGCCAGCAGCCCGCGGACTAGCGGAACCTACGAGCAGTACTTC. Translating gives CASSPRTSGTYEQYF. V and J are TRBV14 and TRBJ2-7, with TRBD2 matching over 10 bases. The CDR3 has 15 amino acids. Per the germline V gene, CDR1 is SGHDN and CDR2 is FVKESK. V gave up 4 bases and J gave up 2 bases; unmatched junction bases: 5.